A single sample gave rise to the 10 T cell receptor beta chains below, sequenced in a study of blood T cells in healthy people across ages. A sample-barcoded 5' primer and a J-beta primer mix were used in a second PCR of about 7 to 12 cycles. TCRdb re-called the 5' RACE reads through MiXCR, storing one row per CDR3 protein. The sample contains about 810,000 distinct CDR3 sequences, approximately 35% of which appear only once. Specimen: blood. The receptor source for this set is a man aged 18 to 29 in good health.

This clonotype occurred a few times. Relative to the germline gene, one junction end is altered; a read error may explain this. The rearrangement uses TRBV4-3 and TRBJ2-3; D perhaps matches TRBD2 (5 bases). The CDR3 is 16 residues long. Germline-derived CDR1 and CDR2 are LGHNA and YSLEER. The CDR3 sequence is CASGQDFGGSTDTQYF. CDR3 coding DNA: TGCGCCAGCGGCCAAGATTTTGGAGGCAGCACAGATACGCAGTATTTT.

The J gene is TRBJ2-1, the V gene TRBV27; D is unresolved. Germline V gives CDR1 MNHEY, CDR2 SMNVEV (reference sequence). The CDR3 spans 12 residues. The ends were cut back, 6 bases at V and 9 bases at J, with 12 bases in the middle. CDR3 in amino acids: CASSFPMGEQFF. The CDR3 bases are TGTGCCAGCAGCTTCCCTATGGGTGAGCAGTTCTTC.

In its sample, this clonotype was seen a few times. This rearrangement joins TRBV6-2 or TRBV6-3 to TRBJ2-4; D gene unclear. The V end was cut by 2 bases, the J end by 1 base, with 9 bases between. The V gene's germline CDR1 is MNHEY and CDR2 SVGEGT. The CDR3 length is 15 residues. The CDR3 protein is CASSYGVIAKNIQYF. CDR3 DNA: TGTGCCAGCAGTTACGGGGTTATCGCCAAAAACATTCAGTACTTC.

The chain recombines TRBV7-2 with TRBJ1-6, with 7 bases matching TRBD1. V lost 0 bases to trimming and J lost 9 bases; unmatched junction nucleotides: 8. From germline, CDR1 is SGHTA and CDR2 FQGNSA. CDR3 length equals 16 residues. The CDR3 spells CASSLAGDSLSSPLHF. CDR3 nucleotides: TGTGCCAGCAGCTTAGCAGGGGACAGTTTGAGTTCACCCCTCCACTTT.

This clonotype was counted only a few times. The rearrangement links TRBV15 to TRBJ2-3; 7 bases align to TRBD1. The CDR3 sequence is 16 residues long. The ends lost 4 bases at V and 1 base at J; junction bases unmatched: 8. The germline V gene encodes CDR1 LNHNV and CDR2 YYDKDF (reference sequence). The CDR3 region is CATSTAQGIGTDTQYF. CDR3 nucleotide sequence: TGTGCCACCAGCACCGCACAGGGGATAGGCACAGATACGCAGTATTTT.

In DNA form, the CDR3 reads TGTGCCAGCAGGACCGGGACGTATAGCTCCTATAATTCACCCCTCCACTTT. It is translated as CASRTGTYSSYNSPLHF. The chain is built from TRBV5-5 and TRBJ1-6, with TRBD1 as a possible D gene (5 bases). Germline-derived CDR1 and CDR2 are SGHKS and YYEKEE (reference sequence). Trimming pared 5 bases from V and 0 bases from J, leaving 15 bases between. This CDR3 contains 17 residues. Full variable domain (rest looked up from reference TRBV5-5 and TRBJ1-6): DAGVTQSPTHLIKTRGQQVTLRCSPISGHKSVSWYQQVLGQGPQFIFQYYEKEERGRGNFPDRFSARQFPNYSSELNVNALLLGDSALYLCASRTGTYSSYNSPLHFGNGTRLTVT.

CDR3 DNA: TGCGCCAGCAGTTACGGCAGGGTAGAGACCCAGTTCTTC. This translates into CASSYGRVETQFF. The chain is built from TRBV5-1 and TRBJ2-1; tentatively, D is TRBD1 (5 bases). Deletions cut 5 bases from V and 13 bases from J, with 19 bases between. The CDR3 runs to 13 residues. Per germline, CDR1 SGHRS and CDR2 YFSETQ.

The rearrangement joins TRBV4-1 to TRBJ2-3; unclear D gene. The CDR3 runs 13 residues. Trimming removed 2 bases at V and 5 bases at J, with 8 bases between. Germline assignment: CDR1 MGHRA and CDR2 YSYEKL. CDR3 sequence reads: CASSQLLGDTQYF. In nucleotides, the CDR3 is TGCGCCAGCAGCCAATTGTTAGGAGATACGCAGTATTTT.

DNA for the CDR3: TGCAGTGCTAGAGACGCCATCCGGAACAGCTCACCTGAGCAGTACTTC. Translated: CSARDAIRNSSPEQYF. The chain couples TRBV20-1 to TRBJ2-7; no definite D call. Germline V lookup: CDR1 DFQATT, CDR2 SNEGSKA (reference sequence). The CDR3 is 16 residues long. Between the trimmed V and J ends, which lost 0 bases and 7 bases, there was a span of 22 bases.

There are many counts of this clonotype. This rearrangement joins TRBV4-1 to TRBJ1-2; D is unresolved. This CDR3 spans 12 amino acids. Germline CDR1 and CDR2: MGHRA and YSYEKL. The ends were cut back, 3 bases at V and 8 bases at J, with 10 bases in the middle. In DNA form, the CDR3 reads TGCGCCAGCAGCCACACTGGACCGGGCTACACCTTC. It codes for CASSHTGPGYTF.